Listed below are T cell receptor beta chains from one sample, sequenced in a study of CD8 T cells in ankylosing spondylitis. TCRdb used MiXCR to reprocess the 5' RACE reads, holding one entry per CDR3 protein. The sample carries 250,000 or so distinct CDR3 sequences, approximately 24% recorded once. Sequencing input: blood, either unsorted or a sorted T cell fraction (not recorded which). Receptor source: a male donor with ankylosing spondylitis or in good health (not recorded which). The CDR3 runs from the conserved cysteine through the conserved F or W. Fields, in order: clone size, V gene, J gene, CDR3 length, D gene, CDR3 protein, CDR3 DNA. D genes are given only for firm matches. Clone size is shown for a subset of rows, as once, few, many or a class of expanded clone.

clone_size: few; v_call: TRBV29-1; j_call: TRBJ2-1; cdr3_length: 14; d_call: TRBD1; cdr3_aa: CSVGDRVFYNEQFF; cdr3_nt: TGCAGCGTTGGGGACAGGGTGTTCTACAATGAGCAGTTCTTC
clone_size: -; v_call: TRBV5-4; j_call: TRBJ2-7; cdr3_length: 14; d_call: -; cdr3_aa: CASSFGAETYEQYF; cdr3_nt: TGTGCCAGCAGCTTTGGCGCGGAAACCTACGAGCAGTACTTC
clone_size: -; v_call: TRBV15; j_call: TRBJ2-1; cdr3_length: 12; d_call: -; cdr3_aa: CATSRRYNEQFF; cdr3_nt: TGTGCCACCAGCAGGCGATACAATGAGCAGTTCTTC
clone_size: once; v_call: TRBV7-9; j_call: TRBJ2-7; cdr3_length: 15; d_call: -; cdr3_aa: CASSLLSGPTYEQYF; cdr3_nt: TGTGCCAGCAGCCTCCTGAGCGGGCCAACCTACGAGCAGTACTTC
clone_size: -; v_call: TRBV10-3; j_call: TRBJ2-3; cdr3_length: 14; d_call: TRBD2; cdr3_aa: CAISPSGGTDTQYF; cdr3_nt: TGTGCCATCAGCCCTAGCGGGGGGACAGATACGCAGTATTTT
clone_size: -; v_call: TRBV9; j_call: TRBJ2-7; cdr3_length: 14; d_call: -; cdr3_aa: CASSVGADYYEQYF; cdr3_nt: TGTGCCAGCAGCGTAGGGGCAGACTACTACGAGCAGTACTTC
clone_size: few; v_call: TRBV20-1; j_call: TRBJ1-4; cdr3_length: 16; d_call: -; cdr3_aa: CSAREFEGMTNEKLFF; cdr3_nt: TGCAGTGCTAGAGAGTTTGAAGGGATGACTAATGAAAAACTGTTTTTT
clone_size: many; v_call: TRBV11-2; j_call: TRBJ1-6; cdr3_length: 16; d_call: -; cdr3_aa: CASSLSRRAGYSPLHF; cdr3_nt: TGTGCCAGCAGCTTATCCCGCAGGGCAGGCTATTCACCCCTCCACTTT
clone_size: many; v_call: TRBV11-2; j_call: TRBJ1-1; cdr3_length: 15; d_call: TRBD1; cdr3_aa: CASSLGQGEVAEAFF; cdr3_nt: TGTGCCAGCAGCTTAGGACAGGGTGAAGTAGCTGAAGCTTTCTTT
clone_size: -; v_call: TRBV6-5; j_call: TRBJ2-6; cdr3_length: 15; d_call: -; cdr3_aa: CASSYQNSGANVLTF; cdr3_nt: TGTGCCAGCAGTTACCAGAACTCTGGGGCCAACGTCCTGACTTTC
clone_size: -; v_call: TRBV20-1; j_call: TRBJ2-1; cdr3_length: 14; d_call: -; cdr3_aa: CSAQTGDRYNEQFF; cdr3_nt: TGCAGTGCCCAGACGGGGGACCGCTACAATGAGCAGTTCTTC
clone_size: -; v_call: TRBV20-1; j_call: TRBJ1-1; cdr3_length: 15; d_call: -; cdr3_aa: CSARDRWQAGTEAFF; cdr3_nt: TGCAGTGCTAGAGATCGGTGGCAGGCAGGAACTGAAGCTTTCTTT
clone_size: once; v_call: TRBV5-5; j_call: TRBJ2-2; cdr3_length: 15; d_call: -; cdr3_aa: CASSFYRIGLGELFF; cdr3_nt: TGTGCCAGCAGCTTTTACAGAATTGGGTTAGGGGAGCTGTTTTTT
clone_size: few; v_call: TRBV20-1; j_call: TRBJ1-2; cdr3_length: 12; d_call: -; cdr3_aa: CSARDFGVGYTF; cdr3_nt: TGCAGTGCTAGAGATTTCGGGGTTGGCTACACCTTC
clone_size: many; v_call: TRBV20-1; j_call: TRBJ1-5; cdr3_length: 13; d_call: -; cdr3_aa: CSARPDTNQPQHF; cdr3_nt: TGCAGTGCTAGACCGGACACCAATCAGCCCCAGCATTTT
clone_size: -; v_call: TRBV10-3; j_call: TRBJ2-7; cdr3_length: 13; d_call: TRBD2; cdr3_aa: CAIRGGTAYEQYF; cdr3_nt: TGTGCCATCAGGGGGGGGACGGCGTACGAGCAGTACTTC
clone_size: -; v_call: TRBV20-1; j_call: TRBJ2-3; cdr3_length: 13; d_call: -; cdr3_aa: CSAAGVVGDTQYF; cdr3_nt: TGCAGTGCTGCCGGGGTGGTTGGAGATACGCAGTATTTT
clone_size: -; v_call: TRBV20-1; j_call: TRBJ2-3; cdr3_length: 15; d_call: TRBD2; cdr3_aa: CSAVRLAVSTDTQYF; cdr3_nt: TGCAGTGCTGTTAGACTAGCGGTTAGCACAGATACGCAGTATTTT
clone_size: -; v_call: TRBV20-1; j_call: TRBJ1-2; cdr3_length: 15; d_call: TRBD1; cdr3_aa: CSASKYYRGNYGYTF; cdr3_nt: TGCAGTGCTAGCAAGTACTACAGGGGAAACTATGGCTACACCTTC
clone_size: many; v_call: TRBV29-1; j_call: TRBJ1-5; cdr3_length: 12; d_call: -; cdr3_aa: CSAGGRNQPQHF; cdr3_nt: TGCAGCGCCGGTGGACGCAATCAGCCCCAGCATTTT
clone_size: -; v_call: TRBV12-3/TRBV12-4; j_call: TRBJ1-5; cdr3_length: 15; d_call: TRBD1; cdr3_aa: CASTPPGTGDQPQHF; cdr3_nt: TGTGCCAGCACCCCCCCAGGGACAGGGGATCAGCCCCAGCATTTT
clone_size: few; v_call: TRBV29-1; j_call: TRBJ2-5; cdr3_length: 13; d_call: -; cdr3_aa: CSVVMTGSETQYF; cdr3_nt: TGCAGCGTTGTCATGACGGGGTCGGAGACCCAGTACTTC
clone_size: -; v_call: TRBV28; j_call: TRBJ2-7; cdr3_length: 14; d_call: TRBD1; cdr3_aa: CASSLGDRVHEQYF; cdr3_nt: TGTGCCAGCAGTTTAGGGGACAGGGTCCACGAGCAGTACTTC
clone_size: -; v_call: TRBV20-1; j_call: TRBJ2-7; cdr3_length: 14; d_call: TRBD1; cdr3_aa: CSARDSGTGYEQYF; cdr3_nt: TGCAGTGCTAGAGACTCCGGGACAGGGTACGAGCAGTACTTC
clone_size: few; v_call: TRBV6-6; j_call: TRBJ1-2; cdr3_length: 13; d_call: TRBD1; cdr3_aa: CASSLQGYGGYTF; cdr3_nt: TGTGCCAGCAGTCTACAGGGGTATGGGGGCTACACCTTC
clone_size: few; v_call: TRBV10-3; j_call: TRBJ2-6; cdr3_length: 15; d_call: -; cdr3_aa: CAISGQSSGANVLTF; cdr3_nt: TGTGCCATCAGCGGCCAGAGCTCTGGGGCCAACGTCCTGACTTTC
clone_size: many; v_call: TRBV29-1; j_call: TRBJ2-5; cdr3_length: 11; d_call: -; cdr3_aa: CSVETGETQYF; cdr3_nt: TGCAGCGTTGAAACCGGAGAGACCCAGTACTTC
clone_size: -; v_call: TRBV20-1; j_call: TRBJ2-3; cdr3_length: 13; d_call: -; cdr3_aa: CSARDDSGDTQYF; cdr3_nt: TGCAGTGCTAGAGATGATAGCGGAGATACGCAGTATTTT
clone_size: many; v_call: TRBV2; j_call: TRBJ2-7; cdr3_length: 11; d_call: TRBD1; cdr3_aa: CASSRGQKQYF; cdr3_nt: TGTGCCAGCAGTAGGGGACAGAAGCAGTACTTC
clone_size: few; v_call: TRBV20-1; j_call: TRBJ2-2; cdr3_length: 11; d_call: -; cdr3_aa: CSARAVRELFF; cdr3_nt: TGCAGTGCTAGAGCGGTCCGGGAGCTGTTTTTT
clone_size: -; v_call: TRBV20-1; j_call: TRBJ1-4; cdr3_length: 14; d_call: -; cdr3_aa: CSAGTGTANEKLFF; cdr3_nt: TGCAGTGCTGGTACCGGGACCGCTAATGAAAAACTGTTTTTT
clone_size: -; v_call: TRBV20-1; j_call: TRBJ2-1; cdr3_length: 12; d_call: TRBD1; cdr3_aa: CSATTGGNEQFF; cdr3_nt: TGCAGTGCTACAACAGGGGGTAATGAGCAGTTCTTC
clone_size: -; v_call: TRBV10-3; j_call: TRBJ2-2; cdr3_length: 13; d_call: -; cdr3_aa: CAITPEVAGELFF; cdr3_nt: TGTGCCATCACCCCTGAGGTCGCCGGGGAGCTGTTTTTT
clone_size: few; v_call: TRBV20-1; j_call: TRBJ2-3; cdr3_length: 14; d_call: -; cdr3_aa: CSPRVQRSTDTQYF; cdr3_nt: TGCAGTCCCCGTGTACAGCGAAGCACAGATACGCAGTATTTT
clone_size: -; v_call: TRBV6-1; j_call: TRBJ1-3; cdr3_length: 14; d_call: TRBD1; cdr3_aa: CAGGQANSGNTIYF; cdr3_nt: TGTGCCGGAGGACAGGCGAACTCTGGAAACACCATATATTTT
clone_size: many; v_call: TRBV7-3; j_call: TRBJ2-3; cdr3_length: 15; d_call: TRBD2; cdr3_aa: CASSLIGTNTDTQYF; cdr3_nt: TGTGCCAGCAGCTTAATCGGGACTAACACAGATACGCAGTATTTT
clone_size: many; v_call: TRBV20-1; j_call: TRBJ1-1; cdr3_length: 13; d_call: -; cdr3_aa: CSASLMMNTEAFF; cdr3_nt: TGCAGTGCTAGTTTAATGATGAACACTGAAGCTTTCTTT
clone_size: many; v_call: TRBV10-3; j_call: TRBJ2-5; cdr3_length: 14; d_call: TRBD1; cdr3_aa: CAISDGTGKETQYF; cdr3_nt: TGTGCCATCAGTGATGGGACAGGGAAAGAGACCCAGTACTTC
clone_size: -; v_call: TRBV10-3; j_call: TRBJ2-3; cdr3_length: 11; d_call: -; cdr3_aa: CAIGETDTQYF; cdr3_nt: TGTGCCATTGGGGAGACAGATACGCAGTATTTT
clone_size: many; v_call: TRBV12-3/TRBV12-4; j_call: TRBJ2-2; cdr3_length: 16; d_call: -; cdr3_aa: CASRSSGPANTGELFF; cdr3_nt: TGTGCCAGCAGGTCTTCAGGGCCCGCGAACACCGGGGAGCTGTTTTTT
clone_size: many; v_call: TRBV4-1; j_call: TRBJ1-2; cdr3_length: 14; d_call: TRBD1; cdr3_aa: CASSPAPGGRGYTF; cdr3_nt: TGCGCCAGCAGCCCCGCGCCAGGGGGCAGGGGCTACACCTTC